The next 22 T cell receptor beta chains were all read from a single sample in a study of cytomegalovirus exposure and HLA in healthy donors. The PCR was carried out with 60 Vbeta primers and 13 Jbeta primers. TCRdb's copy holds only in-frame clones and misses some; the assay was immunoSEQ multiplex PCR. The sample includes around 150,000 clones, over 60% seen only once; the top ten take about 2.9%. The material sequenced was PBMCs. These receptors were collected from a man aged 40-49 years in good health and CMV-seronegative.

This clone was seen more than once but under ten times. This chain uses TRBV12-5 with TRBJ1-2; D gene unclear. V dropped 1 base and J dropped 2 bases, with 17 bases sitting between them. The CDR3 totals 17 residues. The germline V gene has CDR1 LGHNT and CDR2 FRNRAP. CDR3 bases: TGTGCTAGTGGTTTGGCACCCTTGGAGGGAACGAACTATGGCTACACCTTC. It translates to CASGLAPLEGTNYGYTF.

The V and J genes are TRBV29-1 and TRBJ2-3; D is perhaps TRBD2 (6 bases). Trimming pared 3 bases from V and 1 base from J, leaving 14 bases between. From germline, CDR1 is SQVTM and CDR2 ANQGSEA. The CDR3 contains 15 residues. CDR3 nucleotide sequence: TGCAGCGTTGACGGGGGACCCGGCGGCACAGATACGCAGTATTTT. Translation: CSVDGGPGGTDTQYF.

The DNA for the CDR3 is TGTGCCGGACGGGGATACAGAGGGACTGAAGCTTTCTTT. Protein product: CAGRGYRGTEAFF. The chain has TRBV6-1 and TRBJ1-1; D gene uncertain. The CDR3 has 13 residues. Germline lookup yields CDR1 MNHNS and CDR2 SASEGT. V gave up 11 bases and J gave up 5 bases, with 18 bases separating them.

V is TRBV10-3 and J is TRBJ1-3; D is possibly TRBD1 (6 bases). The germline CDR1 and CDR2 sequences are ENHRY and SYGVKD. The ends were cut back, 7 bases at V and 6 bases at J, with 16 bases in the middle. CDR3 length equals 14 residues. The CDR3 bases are TGTGCCATCACACAGGGCCCTGGTACAAACACCATATATTTT. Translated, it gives CAITQGPGTNTIYF.

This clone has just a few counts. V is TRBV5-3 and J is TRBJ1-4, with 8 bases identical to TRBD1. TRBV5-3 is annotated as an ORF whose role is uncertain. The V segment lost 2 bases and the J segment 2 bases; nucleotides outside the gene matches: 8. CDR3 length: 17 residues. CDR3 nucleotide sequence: TGTGCCAGAAGCTTTCGGACAGGGTGTGTCACTAATGAAAAACTGTTTTTT. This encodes CARSFRTGCVTNEKLFF.

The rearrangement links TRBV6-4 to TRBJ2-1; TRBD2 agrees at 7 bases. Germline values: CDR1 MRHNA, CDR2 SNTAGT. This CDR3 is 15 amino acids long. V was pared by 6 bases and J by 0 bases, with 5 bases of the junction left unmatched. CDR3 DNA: TGTGCCAGCAGCACTAGCGCGAGCTCCTACAATGAGCAGTTCTTC. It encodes CASSTSASSYNEQFF.

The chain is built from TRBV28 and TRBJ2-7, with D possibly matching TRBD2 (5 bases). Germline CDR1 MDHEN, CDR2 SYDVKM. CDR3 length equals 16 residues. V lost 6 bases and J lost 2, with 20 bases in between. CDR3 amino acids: CASSNGQLVPAYEQYF. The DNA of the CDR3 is TGTGCCAGCAGCAACGGCCAACTAGTTCCAGCCTACGAGCAGTACTTC.

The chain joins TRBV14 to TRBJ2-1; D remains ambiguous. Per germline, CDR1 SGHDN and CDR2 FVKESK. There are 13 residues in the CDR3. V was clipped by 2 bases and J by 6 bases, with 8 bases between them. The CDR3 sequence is CASSQSVSNEQFF. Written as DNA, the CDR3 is TGTGCCAGCAGCCAATCTGTGAGCAATGAGCAGTTCTTC.

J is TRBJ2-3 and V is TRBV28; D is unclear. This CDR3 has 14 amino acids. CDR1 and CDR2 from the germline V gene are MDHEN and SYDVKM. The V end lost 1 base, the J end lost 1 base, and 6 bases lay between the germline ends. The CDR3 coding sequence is TGTGCCAGCAGTTTATCCCCGGGCACAGATACGCAGTATTTT. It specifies CASSLSPGTDTQYF.

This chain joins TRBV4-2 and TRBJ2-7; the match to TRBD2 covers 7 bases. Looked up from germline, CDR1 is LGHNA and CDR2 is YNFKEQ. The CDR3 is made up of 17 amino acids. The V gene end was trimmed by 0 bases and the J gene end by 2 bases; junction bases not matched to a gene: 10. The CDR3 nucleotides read TGTGCCAGCAGCCAAGACTGGACGGCGGGAGTCGCCTACGAGCAGTACTTC. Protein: CASSQDWTAGVAYEQYF.

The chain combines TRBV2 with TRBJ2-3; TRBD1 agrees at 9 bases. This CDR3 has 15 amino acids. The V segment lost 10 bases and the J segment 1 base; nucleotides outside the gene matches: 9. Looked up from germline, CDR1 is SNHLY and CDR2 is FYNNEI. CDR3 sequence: CATTTGTGRTDTQYF. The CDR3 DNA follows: TGTGCCACCACTACTGGGACAGGGCGCACAGATACGCAGTATTTT.

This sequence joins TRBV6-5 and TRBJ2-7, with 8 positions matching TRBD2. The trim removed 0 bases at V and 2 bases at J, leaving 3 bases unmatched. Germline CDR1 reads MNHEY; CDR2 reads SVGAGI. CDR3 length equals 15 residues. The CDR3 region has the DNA TGTGCCAGCAGTTACTCGCGGGAGGATACCTACGAGCAGTACTTC. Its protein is CASSYSREDTYEQYF.

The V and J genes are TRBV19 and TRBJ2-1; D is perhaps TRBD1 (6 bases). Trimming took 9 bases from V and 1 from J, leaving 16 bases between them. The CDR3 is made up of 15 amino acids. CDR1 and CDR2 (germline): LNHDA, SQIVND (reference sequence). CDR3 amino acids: CASSQGLGSYNEQFF. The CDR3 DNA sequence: TGTGCCAGCTCACAGGGCCTAGGTTCCTACAATGAGCAGTTCTTC.

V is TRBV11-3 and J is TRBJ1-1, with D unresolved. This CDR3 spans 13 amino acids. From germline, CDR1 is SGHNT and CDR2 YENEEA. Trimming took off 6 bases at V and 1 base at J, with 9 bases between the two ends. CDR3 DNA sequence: TGTGCCAGCAGAGAGTCGGGGAACACTGAAGCTTTCTTT. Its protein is CASRESGNTEAFF.

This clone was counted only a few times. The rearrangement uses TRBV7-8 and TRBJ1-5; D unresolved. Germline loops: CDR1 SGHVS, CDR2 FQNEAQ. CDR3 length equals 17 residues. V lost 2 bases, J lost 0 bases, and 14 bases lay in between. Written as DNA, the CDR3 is TGTGCCAGCAGCTTAAAGCCCCCACAGTATAGCAATCAGCCCCAGCATTTT. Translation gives CASSLKPPQYSNQPQHF.

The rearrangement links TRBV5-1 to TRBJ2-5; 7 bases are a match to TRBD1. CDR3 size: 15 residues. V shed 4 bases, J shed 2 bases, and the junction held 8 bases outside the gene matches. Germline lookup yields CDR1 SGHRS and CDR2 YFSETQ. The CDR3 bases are TGCGCCAGCAGCCCCGGGACAGTGGGGCAAGAGACCCAGTACTTC. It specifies CASSPGTVGQETQYF.

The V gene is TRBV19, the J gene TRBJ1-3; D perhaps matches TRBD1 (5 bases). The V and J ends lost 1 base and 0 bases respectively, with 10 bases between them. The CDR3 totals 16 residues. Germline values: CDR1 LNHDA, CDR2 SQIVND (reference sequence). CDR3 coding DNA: TGTGCCAGTAGTATAGTTTCCGGGGGCTCTGGAAACACCATATATTTT. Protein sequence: CASSIVSGGSGNTIYF.

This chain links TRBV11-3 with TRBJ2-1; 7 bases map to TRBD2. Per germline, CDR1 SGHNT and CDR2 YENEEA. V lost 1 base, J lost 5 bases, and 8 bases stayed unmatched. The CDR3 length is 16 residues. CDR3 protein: CASSLGVASGDNEQFF. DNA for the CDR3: TGTGCCAGCAGCTTAGGGGTGGCTAGCGGTGACAATGAGCAGTTCTTC.

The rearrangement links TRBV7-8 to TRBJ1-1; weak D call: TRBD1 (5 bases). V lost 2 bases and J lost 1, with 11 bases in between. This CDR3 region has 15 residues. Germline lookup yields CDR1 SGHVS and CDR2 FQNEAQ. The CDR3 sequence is CASSLQGWGNTEAFF. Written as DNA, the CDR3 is TGTGCCAGCAGCTTACAGGGTTGGGGGAACACTGAAGCTTTCTTT.

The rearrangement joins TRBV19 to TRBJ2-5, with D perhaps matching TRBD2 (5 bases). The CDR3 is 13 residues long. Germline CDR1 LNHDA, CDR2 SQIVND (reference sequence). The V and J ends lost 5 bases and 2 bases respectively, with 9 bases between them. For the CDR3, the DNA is TGTGCCAGTAGTCGGCCGGGGCAAGAGACCCAGTACTTC. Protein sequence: CASSRPGQETQYF.

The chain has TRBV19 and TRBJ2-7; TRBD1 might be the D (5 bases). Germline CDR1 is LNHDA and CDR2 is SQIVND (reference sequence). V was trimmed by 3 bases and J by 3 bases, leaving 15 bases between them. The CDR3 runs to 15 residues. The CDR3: CASSIRTGWVYEQYF. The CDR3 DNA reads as TGTGCCAGTAGTATTCGAACAGGATGGGTCTACGAGCAGTACTTC.

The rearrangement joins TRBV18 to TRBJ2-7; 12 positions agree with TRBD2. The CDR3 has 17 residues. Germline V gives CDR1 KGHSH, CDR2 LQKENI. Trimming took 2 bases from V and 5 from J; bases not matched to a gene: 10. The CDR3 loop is CASSPNWLAGGLNEQYF. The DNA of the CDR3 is TGTGCCAGCTCACCAAATTGGCTAGCGGGAGGGCTGAACGAGCAGTACTTC. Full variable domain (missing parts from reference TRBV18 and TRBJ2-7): NAGVMQNPRHLVRRRGQEARLRCSPMKGHSHVYWYRQLPEEGLKFMVYLQKENIIDESGMPKERFSAEFPKEGPSILRIQQVVRGDSAAYFCASSPNWLAGGLNEQYFGPGTRLTVT.